Shown below are 26 T cell receptor beta chains from a single sample sequenced in a study of blood T cell repertoires in COVID-19. The assay was immunoSEQ multiplex PCR, and TCRdb's table has in-frame clones only and misses some. The table records over 400,000 clones, 70% to 90% of them present only once. The sequenced sample was PBMCs or T cells enriched from blood (not recorded which). These receptors were obtained from a woman aged 55-75 years who had recovered from COVID-19.

The chain couples TRBV5-6 to TRBJ2-3; 13 nucleotides agree with TRBD2. Trimming at V came to 3 bases and at J to 4 bases, leaving 5 bases not matched to a gene. The CDR3 sequence is 16 residues long. Germline CDR1 reads SGHDT; CDR2 reads YYEEEE. For the CDR3, the DNA is TGTGCCAGCAGCTCCCTACTAGCGGGGGGGCCAGATACGCAGTATTTT. Translation: CASSSLLAGGPDTQYF.

This clone turned up a few times. V and J are TRBV5-6 and TRBJ1-4; 7 bases map to TRBD1. Trimming cost V 4 bases and J 4 bases; bases outside gene matches: 4. Looked up from germline, CDR1 is SGHDT and CDR2 is YYEEEE. The CDR3 is 14 residues long. CDR3 sequence reads: CASSPGQFNEKLFF. The CDR3 bases are TGTGCCAGCAGCCCGGGACAGTTTAATGAAAAACTGTTTTTT.

The CDR3 nucleotides read TGCGCCAGCAGCTCGGGACAGCCAAGCTCCTACGAGCAGTACTTC. Its translation is CASSSGQPSSYEQYF. The chain is built from TRBV5-1 and TRBJ2-7, with 7 bases that match TRBD1. Trimming cost V 3 bases and J 0 bases; bases outside gene matches: 6. The CDR3 loop spans 15 amino acids. Germline lookup yields CDR1 SGHRS and CDR2 YFSETQ.

The CDR3 reads CASSLGGGYNEQFF. The CDR3 DNA reads TGCGCCAGCAGCCTGGGGGGCGGCTACAATGAGCAGTTCTTC. The rearrangement joins TRBV5-1 to TRBJ2-1; D may correspond to TRBD1 or TRBD2 (6 bases each). The V gene's germline CDR1 is SGHRS and CDR2 YFSETQ. Trimming stripped 4 bases from V and 3 bases from J, with 11 bases between. The CDR3 is 14 residues long.

The chain recombines TRBV7-2 with TRBJ2-1; 7 bases agree with TRBD2. CDR3 length: 16 residues. V dropped 1 base and J dropped 0; count of bases not matched to a gene: 3. Germline V gives CDR1 SGHTA, CDR2 FQGNSA. CDR3 loop: CASSLGSGRSYNEQFF. CDR3 nucleotides: TGTGCCAGCAGCTTAGGTAGCGGGCGCTCCTACAATGAGCAGTTCTTC.

The chain has TRBV7-2 and TRBJ2-5, with a weak D call TRBD1 (5 bases). Germline CDR1 and CDR2: SGHTA and FQGNSA. The CDR3 consists of 14 residues. Between the trimmed V and J ends, which lost 2 bases and 4 bases, there was a span of 11 bases. The CDR3: CASSLSRAGETQYF. In DNA form, the CDR3 reads TGTGCCAGCAGCTTATCCAGGGCAGGAGAGACCCAGTACTTC.

The CDR3 DNA reads TGTGCCAGTCGGCAGTCTCGGACAGAGGGGTTCTATGGCTACACCTTC. Protein sequence: CASRQSRTEGFYGYTF. The rearrangement links TRBV19 to TRBJ1-2; tentatively, D is TRBD1 (6 bases). The germline gives CDR1 LNHDA, CDR2 SQIVND (reference sequence). The CDR3 length is 16 residues. Trimming removed 8 bases from V and 4 bases from J, with 23 bases in between. The full variable domain, its missing parts supplied by reference TRBV19 and TRBJ1-2, is DGGITQSPKYLFRKEGQNVTLSCEQNLNHDAMYWYRQDPGQGLRLIYYSQIVNDFQKGDIAEGYSVSREKKESFPLTVTSAQKNPTAFYLCASRQSRTEGFYGYTFGSGTRLTVV.

This chain connects TRBV13 to TRBJ2-2; 8 positions match TRBD2. CDR3 size: 15 residues. Looked up from germline, CDR1 is PRHDT and CDR2 is FYEKMQ (reference sequence). The J segment lost 3 bases and the V segment lost 10 bases, leaving 10 bases of the junction unmatched. CDR3 protein: CATSSGGRDTGELFF. The CDR3 DNA is TGTGCCACCTCGAGCGGGGGACGGGACACCGGGGAGCTGTTTTTT.

This chain links TRBV3-1 (or the pseudogene TRBV3-2) with TRBJ1-3, with 7 bases that match TRBD1. Germline V CDR1 and CDR2: LGHDT, YNNKEL (reference sequence). With 4 bases clipped from V and 2 bases from J, the junction kept 11 bases outside the gene matches. The CDR3 consists of 17 residues. CDR3 region: CASSPGGTPRPGNTIYF. CDR3 nucleotide sequence: TGTGCCAGCAGCCCAGGGGGGACGCCCCGGCCTGGAAACACCATATATTTT.

The chain carries TRBV13 and TRBJ2-7; the match to TRBD1 covers 8 bases. The V gene end was trimmed by 6 bases and the J gene end by 9 bases; junction bases not matched to a gene: 4. The CDR3 is 11 residues long. The germline V gene has CDR1 PRHDT and CDR2 FYEKMQ (reference sequence). CDR3 region: CASSDRGPQYF. Written as DNA, the CDR3 is TGTGCCAGCAGTGACAGGGGCCCGCAGTACTTC.

V is TRBV7-9 and J is TRBJ2-7; 13 bases map to TRBD2. Trimming removed 5 bases from V and 2 bases from J; junction bases left unmatched: 12. CDR3 length: 18 residues. Germline values: CDR1 SEHNR, CDR2 FQNEAQ (reference sequence). Here the CDR3 reads CASSPTSGGFFSPYEQYF. CDR3 DNA sequence: TGTGCCAGCAGCCCGACTAGCGGGGGGTTTTTTTCCCCCTACGAGCAGTACTTC.

This clone was observed a single time. V usage is TRBV5-4 and J usage is TRBJ2-7, with D possibly being TRBD1 (5 bases). Trimming stripped 3 bases from V and 0 bases from J, with 7 bases between. This CDR3 has 13 residues. Germline CDR1 and CDR2: SGHNT and YYREEE (reference sequence). CDR3 loop: CASSSTASYEQYV. The CDR3 coding sequence is TGTGCCAGCAGCTCGACAGCCTCCTACGAGCAGTACGTC.

The gene calls are TRBV12-3 or TRBV12-4 and TRBJ2-3; D might be TRBD2 (6 bases). The CDR3 extends over 13 amino acids. V lost 6 bases and J 6 bases, leaving 13 bases between the germline ends. The chain's CDR3 is CASRKGRSDTQYF. The CDR3 coding sequence is TGTGCCAGCAGAAAAGGGAGGAGTGATACGCAGTATTTT.

This clone was seen once. V and J are TRBV5-4 and TRBJ2-5, with 10 bases fitting TRBD2. Germline trimming cut 4 bases from V and 2 bases from J; bases unmatched to any gene: 14. Germline assignment: CDR1 SGHNT and CDR2 YYREEE (reference sequence). This CDR3 contains 18 residues. The CDR3 DNA is TGTGCCAGCAGCCGAGGGAGTTCTAGCGGGGGCGTTCAAGAGACCCAGTACTTC. Translating gives CASSRGSSSGGVQETQYF.

This chain joins TRBV24-1 and TRBJ2-3; 10 bases agree with TRBD1. The V gene's germline CDR1 is KGHDR and CDR2 SFDVKD. Trimming removed 5 bases from V and 3 bases from J; junction bases left unmatched: 4. The CDR3 spans 15 residues. The CDR3 DNA reads TGTGCCACCAGTGGACAGGGGGCCATAACAGATACGCAGTATTTT. Amino acids: CATSGQGAITDTQYF.

CDR3 loop: CATSITQGFGTEAFF. Here the CDR3 DNA reads TGTGCCACCAGCATAACACAGGGGTTTGGCACTGAAGCTTTCTTT. The chain uses TRBV15 and TRBJ1-1, with 7 nucleotides matching TRBD1. Germline V gene sequence: CDR1 LNHNV, CDR2 YYDKDF (reference sequence). The V gene end was trimmed by 4 bases and the J gene end by 4 bases; junction bases not matched to a gene: 9. The CDR3 length is 15 residues.

J is TRBJ2-2 and V is TRBV14; tentative D call: TRBD2 (5 bases). The CDR3 contains 16 residues. Germline V gene lookup returns CDR1 SGHDN and CDR2 FVKESK. V was trimmed by 1 base and J by 4 bases, leaving 13 bases between them. CDR3 loop: CASSQVRGRSTGELFF. The CDR3 DNA reads TGTGCCAGCAGCCAAGTTCGGGGAAGGAGCACCGGGGAGCTGTTTTTT.

This clone has a single count. This sequence joins TRBV19 and TRBJ1-2, with 7 bases fitting TRBD1. The ends lost 10 bases at V and 1 base at J; junction bases unmatched: 9. Germline V gives CDR1 LNHDA, CDR2 SQIVND (reference sequence). The CDR3 loop spans 14 amino acids. The CDR3 DNA follows: TGTGCCACCAAGACAGGGCCTAATAACTATGGCTACACCTTC. This sequence encodes CATKTGPNNYGYTF.

This clone was seen once. The CDR3 sequence is CASSQVRGTEAFF. The CDR3 DNA sequence: TGTGCCAGCAGCCAAGTCCGAGGGACTGAAGCTTTCTTT. The rearrangement links TRBV3-1 (or the pseudogene TRBV3-2) to TRBJ1-1; D is ambiguous. The ends were cut back, 1 base at V and 5 bases at J, with 8 bases in the middle. Germline CDR1 reads LGHDT; CDR2 reads YNNKEL (reference sequence). The CDR3 is 13 amino acids.

This sequence joins TRBV7-9 and TRBJ1-2; D gene unclear. Trimming took off 0 bases at V and 9 bases at J, with 11 bases between the two ends. The germline CDR1 and CDR2 sequences are SEHNR and FQNEAQ (reference sequence). This CDR3 is 13 amino acids long. CDR3 nucleotides: TGTGCCAGCAGCTTAGCGGGAGCGTCGAGCTACACCTTC. This translates into CASSLAGASSYTF. The whole variable domain, remainder taken from reference TRBV7-9 and TRBJ1-2, is DTGVSQNPRHKITKRGQNVTFRCDPISEHNRLYWYRQTLGQGPEFLTYFQNEAQLEKSRLLSDRFSAERPKGSFSTLEIQRTEQGDSAMYLCASSLAGASSYTFGSGTRLTVV.

This chain links TRBV14 with TRBJ1-1; the match to TRBD1 covers 9 bases. This CDR3 has 18 residues. V was pared by 4 bases and J by 0 bases, with 12 bases of the junction left unmatched. CDR1 and CDR2 from the germline V gene are SGHDN and FVKESK. CDR3 sequence: CASSRHRGRRLMNTEAFF. CDR3 bases: TGTGCCAGCAGCCGCCACAGGGGGCGCCGACTGATGAACACTGAAGCTTTCTTT.

CDR3 amino acids: CASRSDRATGELFF. The CDR3 DNA sequence: TGCGCCAGCAGATCCGACAGGGCAACCGGGGAGCTGTTTTTT. This chain uses TRBV5-1 with TRBJ2-2, with 7 bases lining up with TRBD1. After removal of 5 bases from V and 5 bases from J, the junction contained 6 bases not matched to a gene. The CDR3 covers 14 residues. Per the germline V gene, CDR1 is SGHRS and CDR2 is YFSETQ.

The J gene is TRBJ2-1, the V gene TRBV24-1, with unresolved D. CDR1 and CDR2 (germline): KGHDR, SFDVKD. This CDR3 region has 11 residues. The V and J ends lost 7 bases and 4 bases respectively, with 4 bases between them. The CDR3 DNA is TGTGCCACCAGCCAGTACAATGAGCAGTTCTTC. Encoded protein: CATSQYNEQFF.

The rearrangement joins TRBV25-1 to TRBJ2-7, with D possibly being TRBD1 (5 bases). V shed 1 base and J shed 3 bases, with 13 bases lying between them. From germline, CDR1 is MGHDK and CDR2 SYGVNS. This CDR3 has 15 residues. The CDR3 region is CASSEFPGPLYEQYF. CDR3 nucleotide sequence: TGTGCCAGCAGTGAATTTCCAGGGCCACTCTACGAGCAGTACTTC.

Written as DNA, the CDR3 is TGCAGTGCTACCCATAACTATGGCTACACCTTC. As protein: CSATHNYGYTF. The chain is built from TRBV20-1 and TRBJ1-2, with D hard to call. V was cut by 4 bases and J by 1 base, with 4 bases left in between. There are 11 residues in the CDR3. Germline assignment: CDR1 DFQATT and CDR2 SNEGSKA (reference sequence).

V is TRBV7-2 and J is TRBJ1-5; perhaps TRBD1 as D (5 bases). CDR1 is SGHTA, CDR2 FQGNSA, per germline. The CDR3 has 15 amino acids. V was shortened by 5 bases and J by 5 bases, with 16 bases between the two germline ends. The CDR3 protein is CASSQRQRGDQPQHF. The CDR3 coding sequence is TGTGCCAGCAGCCAACGACAAAGGGGCGATCAGCCCCAGCATTTT.